This TCR beta chain was recovered during a study of CD4 T cells in relation to SARS-CoV-2 and coronaviruses. General study findings and limits: SARS-CoV-2-driven expansion was significantly weaker in crossreactive than monoreactive clones. The assay detects memory recall responses, not culture-primed primary responses.

Unexposed donor CD4+ T cells date from 2011-2018, before the COVID-19 pandemic. Cryopreserved PBMCs were CD4-enriched, then split into naive and memory cells. Profiling relied on immunoSEQ multiplex PCR, and the TCRdb table lists in-frame clones only, not all of them. The sample gives 50,000 to 70,000 clones, more than 75% of which show up once; around 1.7% is in the top ten. This CDR3 comprises 15 residues. Germline V lookup: CDR1 LNHDA, CDR2 SQIVND (reference sequence). V was pared by 5 bases and J by 1 base, with 4 bases of the junction left unmatched. Comment on this clone: Its antigen is unknown.

The sequence derives from a human donor in good health. V usage is TRBV19 and J usage is TRBJ2-3; 9 nucleotides agree with TRBD2. The sample taken for sequencing was memory CD4+ T cells from PBMCs. CDR3 in DNA: TGTGCCAGTAGTTGGGTAGCGGGAGGCACAGATACGCAGTATTTT. Its translation: CASSWVAGGTDTQYF. Full variable domain (missing parts from reference TRBV19 and TRBJ2-3): DGGITQSPKYLFRKEGQNVTLSCEQNLNHDAMYWYRQDPGQGLRLIYYSQIVNDFQKGDIAEGYSVSREKKESFPLTVTSAQKNPTAFYLCASSWVAGGTDTQYFGPGTRLTVL.